This is a list of T cell receptor beta chains from one sample in a study of cytomegalovirus exposure and HLA in healthy donors. Sequenced by immunoSEQ multiplex PCR; TCRdb stores in-frame clones only, minus some. The data contain more than 150,000 clones, around 79% of them singletons. Sequenced input: PBMCs. The receptor source for this set is a girl aged 5 to 17 in good health and CMV-seropositive. Each CDR3 is given with its conserved first and last residue. Each record gives: CDR3 DNA, CDR3 protein, V gene, D gene, clone size, J gene. The D gene is left open where the match is weak. Rows give clone size only sometimes, using once, few, many, or a class for an expanded clone.

CDR3nt: TGTGCCAGCAGGCCGGGACAGGGGGCTAATGAAAAACTGTTTTTT; CDR3aa: CASRPGQGANEKLFF; v_gene: TRBV6-1; d_gene: TRBD1; abundance: NA; j_gene: TRBJ1-4
CDR3nt: TGTGCCAGAAGCGCGGACAGGAGCTATGGCTACACCTTC; CDR3aa: CARSADRSYGYTF; v_gene: TRBV5-3; d_gene: TRBD1; abundance: NA; j_gene: TRBJ1-2
CDR3nt: TGTGCCAGCAGACAGTCCTCCTACAATGAGCAGTTCTTC; CDR3aa: CASRQSSYNEQFF; v_gene: TRBV27; d_gene: NA; abundance: NA; j_gene: TRBJ2-1
CDR3nt: TGTGCCAGCAGCCACCGGGACAACTACGAGCAGTACTTC; CDR3aa: CASSHRDNYEQYF; v_gene: TRBV5-8; d_gene: NA; abundance: NA; j_gene: TRBJ2-7
CDR3nt: TGCGCCAGCAGCCAAGTACCCGGGACAGGGGTCACTGAAGCTTTCTTT; CDR3aa: CASSQVPGTGVTEAFF; v_gene: TRBV4-1; d_gene: TRBD1; abundance: NA; j_gene: TRBJ1-1
CDR3nt: TGCGCCAGCAGCTTGGGACAGGCTAACTCTGGAAACACCATATATTTT; CDR3aa: CASSLGQANSGNTIYF; v_gene: TRBV5-1; d_gene: NA; abundance: NA; j_gene: TRBJ1-3
CDR3nt: TGTGCCAGCAGCGTAAGTACGCTGGCCCGTGAAGCTTTCTTT; CDR3aa: CASSVSTLAREAFF; v_gene: TRBV9; d_gene: NA; abundance: NA; j_gene: TRBJ1-1
CDR3nt: TGCGCCAGCAGCCAAGTCCAGGGGCCGTATGCAACTAATGAAAAACTGTTTTTT; CDR3aa: CASSQVQGPYATNEKLFF; v_gene: TRBV4-1; d_gene: NA; abundance: NA; j_gene: TRBJ1-4
CDR3nt: TGCGCCAGCAGCCAGACAGGGTCGGGCTATGGCTACACCTTC; CDR3aa: CASSQTGSGYGYTF; v_gene: TRBV4-3; d_gene: TRBD1; abundance: NA; j_gene: TRBJ1-2
CDR3nt: TGTGCCAGCAGCGCAGGGGACAGGGTTGGGGAAAAACTGTTTTTT; CDR3aa: CASSAGDRVGEKLFF; v_gene: TRBV9; d_gene: TRBD1; abundance: once; j_gene: TRBJ1-4
CDR3nt: TGTGCCATCAGTGGGGGGGACAGGGTCTACGAGCAGTACTTC; CDR3aa: CAISGGDRVYEQYF; v_gene: TRBV10-3; d_gene: TRBD1; abundance: NA; j_gene: TRBJ2-7
CDR3nt: TGTGCCACCAGCAGTCACACCGGGACAGTGAACACTGAAGCTTTCTTT; CDR3aa: CATSSHTGTVNTEAFF; v_gene: TRBV15; d_gene: TRBD1; abundance: once; j_gene: TRBJ1-1
CDR3nt: TGCGCCAGCAGCCGGGGCCCAGGTCTTAGCAATCAGCCCCAGCATTTT; CDR3aa: CASSRGPGLSNQPQHF; v_gene: TRBV4-1; d_gene: NA; abundance: once; j_gene: TRBJ1-5
CDR3nt: TGTGCCATCAGTGTTCGGGACACTAGCACAGATACGCAGTATTTT; CDR3aa: CAISVRDTSTDTQYF; v_gene: TRBV10-3; d_gene: NA; abundance: few; j_gene: TRBJ2-3
CDR3nt: TGTGCCAGCATTCCGGGACAGGGAAACTATGGCTACACCTTC; CDR3aa: CASIPGQGNYGYTF; v_gene: TRBV6-6; d_gene: TRBD1; abundance: NA; j_gene: TRBJ1-2
CDR3nt: TGCGCCAGCAGAACCGGAGGTATGAACACTGAAGCTTTCTTT; CDR3aa: CASRTGGMNTEAFF; v_gene: TRBV10-2; d_gene: NA; abundance: few; j_gene: TRBJ1-1
CDR3nt: TGTGCCATCAGACCCTCGACTAGCGGGGGACCAGATACGCAGTATTTT; CDR3aa: CAIRPSTSGGPDTQYF; v_gene: TRBV10-3; d_gene: TRBD2; abundance: NA; j_gene: TRBJ2-3
CDR3nt: TGTGCCAGCAGTTCCGTTCCTAGCGGGGTGAATGAGCAGTTCTTC; CDR3aa: CASSSVPSGVNEQFF; v_gene: TRBV6-4; d_gene: TRBD2; abundance: NA; j_gene: TRBJ2-1
CDR3nt: TGCGCCAGCAGCCAATACAGGGGTTCTGGAAACACCATATATTTT; CDR3aa: CASSQYRGSGNTIYF; v_gene: TRBV4-3; d_gene: TRBD1; abundance: NA; j_gene: TRBJ1-3
CDR3nt: TGTGCCAGCAGCTTAGGCCCTTGGTATTCAGGGGACACTGAAGCTTTCTTT; CDR3aa: CASSLGPWYSGDTEAFF; v_gene: TRBV11-2; d_gene: NA; abundance: NA; j_gene: TRBJ1-1
CDR3nt: TGTGCCAGCAGTGAAGCGCCCCCACCTAGACAAGAGACCCAGTACTTC; CDR3aa: CASSEAPPPRQETQYF; v_gene: TRBV6-1; d_gene: NA; abundance: few; j_gene: TRBJ2-5
CDR3nt: TGTGCCAGCAGCTTGGCAGGGGCGGAGGGCTACACCTTC; CDR3aa: CASSLAGAEGYTF; v_gene: TRBV13; d_gene: NA; abundance: NA; j_gene: TRBJ1-2
CDR3nt: TGTGCCAGCACGGTAGAACAGGGAGCGGGGTCACCCCTCCACTTT; CDR3aa: CASTVEQGAGSPLHF; v_gene: TRBV2; d_gene: NA; abundance: NA; j_gene: TRBJ1-6
CDR3nt: TGTGCCAGCAGCCTGGGGACTAGCGGGCACACAGATACGCAGTATTTT; CDR3aa: CASSLGTSGHTDTQYF; v_gene: TRBV7-2; d_gene: TRBD2; abundance: NA; j_gene: TRBJ2-3
CDR3nt: TGTGCCAGTAGTCCTCAATCGGGGGGGACTGAAGCTTTCTTT; CDR3aa: CASSPQSGGTEAFF; v_gene: TRBV19; d_gene: NA; abundance: NA; j_gene: TRBJ1-1
CDR3nt: TGCGCCAGCAGCCATTTTATTTCACCCCTCCACTTT; CDR3aa: CASSHFISPLHF; v_gene: TRBV4-1; d_gene: NA; abundance: NA; j_gene: TRBJ1-6
CDR3nt: TGCGCCAGCAGAATCCGGGACAGCACCATGAACACTGAAGCTTTCTTT; CDR3aa: CASRIRDSTMNTEAFF; v_gene: TRBV5-1; d_gene: TRBD1; abundance: once; j_gene: TRBJ1-1
CDR3nt: TGCGCCAGCCGGGACTTAGCCTACGAGCAGTACTTC; CDR3aa: CASRDLAYEQYF; v_gene: TRBV10-2; d_gene: NA; abundance: NA; j_gene: TRBJ2-7
CDR3nt: TGCGCCAGCAGCCAACCCCTCGACAGGAGTTATGGCTACACCTTC; CDR3aa: CASSQPLDRSYGYTF; v_gene: TRBV4-1; d_gene: NA; abundance: NA; j_gene: TRBJ1-2
CDR3nt: TGTGCCAGCAGCTTAGAAACAGGGCGAGAAGCTTTCTTT; CDR3aa: CASSLETGREAFF; v_gene: TRBV11-3; d_gene: NA; abundance: NA; j_gene: TRBJ1-1
CDR3nt: TGTGCCAGCAGTTACGGTTTCGGGTCCGGAAACACCATATATTTT; CDR3aa: CASSYGFGSGNTIYF; v_gene: TRBV6-5; d_gene: NA; abundance: NA; j_gene: TRBJ1-3
CDR3nt: TGTTCCAGCAGCTATGTAGCCGAGACCCAGTACTTC; CDR3aa: CSSSYVAETQYF; v_gene: TRBV7-9; d_gene: NA; abundance: NA; j_gene: TRBJ2-5
CDR3nt: TGTGCCAGCACCACGGGGGGATTCCCGAACACTGAAGCTTTCTTT; CDR3aa: CASTTGGFPNTEAFF; v_gene: TRBV6-5; d_gene: NA; abundance: few; j_gene: TRBJ1-1
CDR3nt: TGTGCGAGCGTGGGGGGGGGATCCTCTAGATACGAGCAGTACTTC; CDR3aa: CASVGGGSSRYEQYF; v_gene: TRBV7-9; d_gene: TRBD2; abundance: NA; j_gene: TRBJ2-7
CDR3nt: TGCAGCGTTGAGCTTTTTGCGGGGAACACTGAAGCTTTCTTT; CDR3aa: CSVELFAGNTEAFF; v_gene: TRBV29-1; d_gene: NA; abundance: NA; j_gene: TRBJ1-1
CDR3nt: TGTGCCAGCAGGTGGGCATCTCAGGGTACTAAGAACGAGCAGTACTTC; CDR3aa: CASRWASQGTKNEQYF; v_gene: TRBV9; d_gene: NA; abundance: few; j_gene: TRBJ2-7
CDR3nt: TGTGCCACCAGCACCCTCGGGGGGGGAGGCTACGAGCAGTACTTC; CDR3aa: CATSTLGGGGYEQYF; v_gene: TRBV15; d_gene: TRBD2; abundance: few; j_gene: TRBJ2-7
CDR3nt: TGCGCCAGCAGCCAGATGGAGGGTCAGCCCCAGCATTTT; CDR3aa: CASSQMEGQPQHF; v_gene: TRBV4-1; d_gene: NA; abundance: NA; j_gene: TRBJ1-5
CDR3nt: TGTGCCAGCAGCCCTCGGACTACTGGGACCAAAAACATTCAGTACTTC; CDR3aa: CASSPRTTGTKNIQYF; v_gene: TRBV7-8; d_gene: NA; abundance: NA; j_gene: TRBJ2-4
CDR3nt: TGTGCCAGCAGCGTAGCACCCGGGGGAGGCGACGAGCAGTACTTC; CDR3aa: CASSVAPGGGDEQYF; v_gene: TRBV9; d_gene: NA; abundance: NA; j_gene: TRBJ2-7
CDR3nt: TGTGCCAGCAGGTCCGAAGAGGCCCAAGAGGCAGATACGCAGTATTTT; CDR3aa: CASRSEEAQEADTQYF; v_gene: TRBV27; d_gene: NA; abundance: NA; j_gene: TRBJ2-3
CDR3nt: TGCGCCAGCCCCGGACTTCCAGTTGCGGAGACCCAGTACTTC; CDR3aa: CASPGLPVAETQYF; v_gene: TRBV10-2; d_gene: NA; abundance: NA; j_gene: TRBJ2-5
CDR3nt: TGTGCCAGCAGCTGGGGACAGTTTGATAATTCACCCCTCCACTTT; CDR3aa: CASSWGQFDNSPLHF; v_gene: TRBV7-2; d_gene: TRBD1; abundance: NA; j_gene: TRBJ1-6
CDR3nt: TGCGCCAGCAGTGAGCCGGGAGGGGCCAACGTCCTGACTTTC; CDR3aa: CASSEPGGANVLTF; v_gene: TRBV10-2; d_gene: NA; abundance: NA; j_gene: TRBJ2-6
CDR3nt: TGTGCCAGCAGTTACTCGATGGGAGATGAGAGGGAGCAGTACTTC; CDR3aa: CASSYSMGDEREQYF; v_gene: TRBV6-6; d_gene: NA; abundance: NA; j_gene: TRBJ2-7
CDR3nt: TGCGCCAGCAGCCAATTGGTAGGGGGTAAGGTCAATGAGCAGTTCTTC; CDR3aa: CASSQLVGGKVNEQFF; v_gene: TRBV4-3; d_gene: NA; abundance: NA; j_gene: TRBJ2-1
CDR3nt: TGTGCCAGCAGCTTGGTGGGACAGGCTAACTATGGCTACACCTTC; CDR3aa: CASSLVGQANYGYTF; v_gene: TRBV5-4; d_gene: TRBD1; abundance: NA; j_gene: TRBJ1-2
CDR3nt: TGCGCCAGCAGCTTGGGACTACGGGCAGAGACCCAGTACTTC; CDR3aa: CASSLGLRAETQYF; v_gene: TRBV5-1; d_gene: NA; abundance: once; j_gene: TRBJ2-5
CDR3nt: TGCAGCGTTGCAGGGCACTCCTACAATGAGCAGTTCTTC; CDR3aa: CSVAGHSYNEQFF; v_gene: TRBV29-1; d_gene: NA; abundance: NA; j_gene: TRBJ2-1
CDR3nt: TGTGCCAGCAGTTACGGCAGGGAAGGCTTAAGACAGCCCCAGCATTTT; CDR3aa: CASSYGREGLRQPQHF; v_gene: TRBV6-6; d_gene: NA; abundance: NA; j_gene: TRBJ1-5
CDR3nt: TGTGCCAGCAGCCCCAGGACAGATACGCAGTATTTT; CDR3aa: CASSPRTDTQYF; v_gene: TRBV7-4; d_gene: NA; abundance: NA; j_gene: TRBJ2-3
CDR3nt: TGTGCCAGCAGCTTAGGGGCCAGCAGTGGGGCCAACGTCCTGACTTTC; CDR3aa: CASSLGASSGANVLTF; v_gene: TRBV7-9; d_gene: NA; abundance: NA; j_gene: TRBJ2-6
CDR3nt: TGTGCCAGCAGTGAACCGCCCTCCTACTTCGAAGCAACTAATGAAAAACTGTTTTTT; CDR3aa: CASSEPPSYFEATNEKLFF; v_gene: TRBV6-1; d_gene: NA; abundance: NA; j_gene: TRBJ1-4
CDR3nt: TGTGCCACCAGCGGGGGGACAGGCGGAGACACCATATATTTT; CDR3aa: CATSGGTGGDTIYF; v_gene: TRBV15; d_gene: TRBD1; abundance: once; j_gene: TRBJ1-3
CDR3nt: TGTGCCAGCATGCACCGGGACAGGGGATCCTACGAGCAGTACTTC; CDR3aa: CASMHRDRGSYEQYF; v_gene: TRBV6-1; d_gene: TRBD1; abundance: NA; j_gene: TRBJ2-7
CDR3nt: TGTGCCAGCAGTTCCGGGACAGTGGAGACCCAGTACTTC; CDR3aa: CASSSGTVETQYF; v_gene: TRBV5-4; d_gene: TRBD1; abundance: NA; j_gene: TRBJ2-5
CDR3nt: TGCGCCAGCAGCTCGTACAGTAAAGATGAAAAACTGTTTTTT; CDR3aa: CASSSYSKDEKLFF; v_gene: TRBV5-1; d_gene: NA; abundance: once; j_gene: TRBJ1-4
CDR3nt: TGTGCCAGCAGTCCCGACAGGGGGTACTACGAACAGTACTTC; CDR3aa: CASSPDRGYYEQYF; v_gene: TRBV7-2; d_gene: TRBD1; abundance: NA; j_gene: TRBJ2-7
CDR3nt: TGCGCCAGCAGCCAAGGGACAGGGGGCGATTATGGCTACACCTTC; CDR3aa: CASSQGTGGDYGYTF; v_gene: TRBV4-3; d_gene: TRBD1; abundance: NA; j_gene: TRBJ1-2